What follows are 30 T cell receptor beta chains derived from one specimen sequenced in a study of blood T cell repertoires in COVID-19. TCRdb's table, derived via immunoSEQ multiplex PCR, lists solely in-frame clones and lacks some. There are 310,000 or so clones in the sample; 80% to 90% occur only once, and 1% lies in the top ten. Sequencing used peripheral blood. These receptors all stem from a man aged 45-65 years with active or convalescent COVID-19.

The CDR3 DNA follows: TGTGCCAGCAGTCCTACCGGGACAGGGGGTGGCTACACCTTC. Protein: CASSPTGTGGGYTF. The chain carries TRBV28 and TRBJ1-2; 11 positions agree with TRBD1. The CDR3 sequence is 14 residues long. V lost 5 bases, J lost 7 bases, and 6 bases stayed unmatched. Germline CDR1 and CDR2: MDHEN and SYDVKM.

The V gene is TRBV7-3, the J gene TRBJ2-7; maybe TRBD2 (6 bases). The germline gives CDR1 SGHTA, CDR2 FQGTGA. V was cut by 5 bases and J by 0 bases, with 17 bases left in between. The CDR3 length is 16 residues. CDR3 residues: CASSPGGLRGSYEQYF. CDR3 nucleotides: TGTGCCAGCAGCCCCGGGGGACTTCGCGGCTCCTACGAGCAGTACTTC. The full variable domain, its missing parts supplied by reference TRBV7-3 and TRBJ2-7, is GAGVSQTPSNKVTEKGKYVELRCDPISGHTALYWYRQSLGQGPEFLIYFQGTGAADDSGLPNDRFFAVRPEGSVSTLKIQRTERGDSAVYLCASSPGGLRGSYEQYFGPGTRLTVT.

This sequence joins TRBV21-1 and TRBJ2-5; TRBD1 is the table's D call, not checked against the DNA. TRBV21-1 counts as a pseudogene. The length of the CDR3 is 15 residues. CDR3: CASSPIGTLQETQYF. The CDR3 coding sequence is TGTGCCAGCAGCCCGATAGGGACACTACAAGAGACCCAGTACTTC.

V gene TRBV18 combines with J gene TRBJ1-1, with D uncertain. Trimming removed 1 base from V and 7 bases from J, with 22 bases in between. The CDR3 is 17 amino acids. Germline V gene sequence: CDR1 KGHSH, CDR2 LQKENI. The CDR3 sequence is CASSPRVRNETRFEAFF. The CDR3 coding sequence is TGTGCCAGCTCACCACGGGTACGGAATGAGACGAGGTTTGAAGCTTTCTTT.

The sample holds one count of this clone. CDR3 residues: CAWSEDSNTEAFF. The CDR3 DNA sequence: TGTGCCTGGAGTGAGGACTCTAACACTGAAGCTTTCTTT. The chain has TRBV30 and TRBJ1-1; D remains unclear. Trimming took 1 base from V and 2 from J, leaving 8 bases between them. This CDR3 is 13 amino acids long. Germline-derived CDR1 and CDR2 are GTSNPN and SVGIG (reference sequence).

This rearrangement joins TRBV19 to TRBJ1-2; 11 nucleotides align to TRBD1. CDR1 is LNHDA and CDR2 is SQIVND in the germline V gene (reference sequence). Unmatched junction bases numbered 8, after V lost 6 bases and J lost 2 bases. CDR3 length: 16 residues. The CDR3 sequence: CASRPDRGRLNYGYTF. The CDR3 DNA follows: TGTGCCAGTAGACCGGACAGGGGGCGTCTGAACTATGGCTACACCTTC.

The chain's CDR3 is CASSEGRGHTGELFF. In DNA, the CDR3 is TGTGCCAGCAGTGAAGGCAGGGGGCACACCGGGGAGCTGTTTTTT. The J gene is TRBJ2-2, the V gene TRBV6-1, with 8 bases aligning to TRBD1. V lost 1 base and J lost 3; bases outside the gene matches: 1. The CDR3 runs 15 residues. The germline gives CDR1 MNHNS, CDR2 SASEGT.

This chain joins TRBV6-2 or TRBV6-3 and TRBJ1-3, with 8 bases matching TRBD1. Germline V gene lookup returns CDR1 MNHEY and CDR2 SVGEGT. The V and J ends lost 7 bases and 4 bases, in that order; junction bases with no gene match: 9. This CDR3 comprises 15 residues. In DNA form, the CDR3 reads TGTGCCAGCATCCCCAACGGACAGGGAGGAAACACCATATATTTT. Protein sequence: CASIPNGQGGNTIYF.

V is TRBV24-1 and J is TRBJ2-3, with 8 bases that match TRBD2. Per the germline V gene, CDR1 is KGHDR and CDR2 is SFDVKD. Trimming took 7 bases from V and 0 from J; bases not matched to a gene: 5. This CDR3 region has 15 residues. The chain's CDR3 is CATRDSGASTDTQYF. The CDR3 DNA sequence: TGTGCCACCAGAGATAGCGGGGCTAGCACAGATACGCAGTATTTT.

The rearrangement joins TRBV28 to TRBJ1-4, with 8 bases fitting TRBD1. The J segment lost 10 bases and the V segment lost 9 bases, leaving 10 bases of the junction unmatched. This CDR3 is 13 amino acids long. Germline CDR1 and CDR2: MDHEN and SYDVKM. As DNA, the CDR3 is TGTGCCAGTTCTCAGGGGGCGCGAGGAAAACTGTTTTTT. It encodes CASSQGARGKLFF.

The chain combines TRBV7-2 with TRBJ2-2; TRBD2 agrees at 11 bases. Trimming at V came to 1 base and at J to 4 bases, leaving 5 bases not matched to a gene. The germline V gene has CDR1 SGHTA and CDR2 FQGNSA. This CDR3 region has 17 residues. CDR3 in DNA: TGTGCCAGCAGCTTAGGCGGGACTAGCGGTATCACCGGGGAGCTGTTTTTT. Translating it yields CASSLGGTSGITGELFF.

This chain connects TRBV4-2 to TRBJ2-2, with D perhaps TRBD1 (6 bases). V was pared by 2 bases and J by 5 bases, with 18 bases between. The CDR3 runs to 17 residues. Germline values: CDR1 LGHNA, CDR2 YNFKEQ. CDR3 region: CASSQPPGASPTGELFF. In DNA form, the CDR3 reads TGTGCCAGCAGCCAACCTCCAGGGGCGTCACCAACCGGGGAGCTGTTTTTT.

The chain has TRBV27 and TRBJ2-7; TRBD1 matches at 7 bases. Looked up from germline, CDR1 is MNHEY and CDR2 is SMNVEV (reference sequence). V lost 6 bases, J lost 1 base, and 12 bases stayed unmatched. The CDR3 totals 16 residues. The CDR3 protein is CASRRYRGAVSYEQYF. CDR3 bases: TGTGCCAGCAGGAGATACAGGGGCGCCGTGTCCTACGAGCAGTACTTC.

This clone was seen a handful of times. The chain uses TRBV10-3 and TRBJ1-6, with 9 bases identical to TRBD1. Per the germline V gene, CDR1 is ENHRY and CDR2 is SYGVKD. The V and J ends lost 6 bases and 9 bases, in that order; junction bases with no gene match: 6. The CDR3 spans 14 residues. The CDR3: CAISGQGSSSPLHF. The DNA for the CDR3 is TGTGCCATCAGCGGACAGGGGTCTTCTTCACCCCTCCACTTT.

The chain employs TRBV6-5 and TRBJ2-1; 8 nucleotides match TRBD2. Germline V gene lookup returns CDR1 MNHEY and CDR2 SVGAGI. The trim removed 10 bases at V and 7 bases at J, leaving 12 bases unmatched. The CDR3 is 14 amino acids. In nucleotides, the CDR3 is TGTGCCACTTCCCCCGGGGGGGCACTGAATGAGCAGTTCTTC. This translates into CATSPGGALNEQFF.

In DNA form, the CDR3 reads TGTGCCAGCAGCTTATCCCCGACTAGCGGAGATACGCAGTATTTT. Amino acids: CASSLSPTSGDTQYF. The J gene is TRBJ2-3, the V gene TRBV11-1; TRBD2 agrees at 9 bases. V trimming: 2 bases; J trimming: 5 bases; junction bases outside the gene matches: 5. CDR1 and CDR2 (germline): SGHAT, FQDESV (reference sequence). The CDR3 is 15 amino acids.

In this sample, this clone turned up once. One junction end disagrees with the germline gene, perhaps due to a read error. The chain couples TRBV7-7 to TRBJ2-2; D remains unclear. Germline values: CDR1 SSHAT, CDR2 FNYEAQ (reference sequence). The CDR3 runs to 15 residues. The CDR3 nucleotides are TGTGCTAGCAGCGCCCAGATGACGAACACCGGGGAGCTGTTTTTT. Protein: CASSAQMTNTGELFF.

The gene calls are TRBV28 and TRBJ1-3; 8 bases are shared with TRBD1. The V segment lost 5 bases and the J segment 4 bases; nucleotides outside the gene matches: 7. Germline CDR1 is MDHEN and CDR2 is SYDVKM. This CDR3 has 15 amino acids. In DNA form, the CDR3 reads TGTGCCAGCAGTGGCCGGACAGGGACGGGAAACACCATATATTTT. Translated: CASSGRTGTGNTIYF.

This clone was picked up many times. The chain has TRBV2 and TRBJ1-3; maybe TRBD1 (6 bases). The V and J ends lost 1 base and 9 bases respectively, with 16 bases between them. The length of the CDR3 is 15 residues. The V gene's germline CDR1 is SNHLY and CDR2 FYNNEI. This chain's CDR3 is CASSEGQVAPGTIYF. The CDR3 DNA follows: TGTGCCAGCAGTGAAGGACAGGTCGCCCCTGGCACCATATATTTT.

The chain combines TRBV6-4 with TRBJ2-2; TRBD1 agrees at 11 bases. There are 14 residues in the CDR3. The ends lost 8 bases at V and 7 bases at J; junction bases unmatched: 6. Germline assignment: CDR1 MRHNA and CDR2 SNTAGT. CDR3: CASRGQGAGGELFF. CDR3 sequence (DNA): TGTGCCAGCCGAGGACAGGGGGCAGGCGGGGAGCTGTTTTTT.

The chain uses TRBV28 and TRBJ1-2; weak D call: TRBD1 (6 bases). The CDR3 covers 15 residues. Deletions cut 6 bases from V and 0 bases from J, with 14 bases between. Germline CDR1 reads MDHEN; CDR2 reads SYDVKM. This CDR3 reads CASRYLWTANYGYTF. The CDR3 DNA follows: TGTGCCAGCAGATATTTATGGACAGCTAACTATGGCTACACCTTC.

This clone was detected once. The gene calls are TRBV7-8 and TRBJ1-4, with D perhaps matching TRBD1 (6 bases). The germline V gene has CDR1 SGHVS and CDR2 FQNEAQ. V dropped 6 bases and J dropped 0 bases, with 11 bases sitting between them. The CDR3 contains 15 residues. This chain's CDR3 is CASRVRGATNEKLFF. DNA for the CDR3: TGTGCCAGCAGGGTCAGGGGAGCAACTAATGAAAAACTGTTTTTT.

The genes are TRBV6-5 and TRBJ1-4; 8 nucleotides line up with TRBD1. Germline lookup yields CDR1 MNHEY and CDR2 SVGAGI. V lost 7 bases, J lost 0 bases, and 4 bases stayed unmatched. This CDR3 has 15 residues. The CDR3 region is CASIQQGATNEKLFF. The CDR3 bases are TGTGCCAGCATTCAACAGGGGGCAACTAATGAAAAACTGTTTTTT.

J is TRBJ1-4 and V is TRBV3-1 (or the pseudogene TRBV3-2); tentative D call: TRBD1 (6 bases). The germline gives CDR1 LGHDT, CDR2 YNNKEL (reference sequence). Trimming stripped 6 bases from V and 4 bases from J, with 12 bases between. The length of the CDR3 is 14 residues. The CDR3 DNA follows: TGTGCCAGCAGACCACAGGGTAGTAATGAAAAACTGTTTTTT. Its protein product is CASRPQGSNEKLFF.

V usage is TRBV3-1 (or the pseudogene TRBV3-2) and J usage is TRBJ2-5; D unresolved. CDR1 and CDR2 from the germline V gene are LGHDT and YNNKEL (reference sequence). Trimming stripped 1 base from V and 5 bases from J, with 5 bases between. This CDR3 has 12 residues. CDR3 region: CASSQVRETQYF. CDR3 nucleotides: TGTGCCAGCAGCCAAGTTCGGGAGACCCAGTACTTC.

The chain has TRBV19 and TRBJ1-3, with D maybe TRBD1 (5 bases). CDR3 length equals 15 residues. Trimming removed 7 bases from V and 0 bases from J, with 13 bases in between. From germline, CDR1 is LNHDA and CDR2 SQIVND (reference sequence). DNA of the CDR3: TGTGCCAGTAACGGGGGGAGCCGCTCTGGAAACACCATATATTTT. Translating it yields CASNGGSRSGNTIYF.

This clone appeared a single time. V is TRBV18 and J is TRBJ1-4, with 9 bases aligning to TRBD1. V lost 3 bases and J lost 0; bases outside the gene matches: 5. The CDR3 has 17 residues. Germline V gene lookup returns CDR1 KGHSH and CDR2 LQKENI. CDR3 DNA sequence: TGTGCCAGCTCACCGGGACAGGGTAGATCAACTAATGAAAAACTGTTTTTT. Translation: CASSPGQGRSTNEKLFF.

The gene calls are TRBV4-3 and TRBJ1-6, with D possibly matching TRBD1 (6 bases). The V and J ends lost 0 bases and 8 bases respectively, with 17 bases between them. The germline V gene encodes CDR1 LGHNA and CDR2 YSLEER. This CDR3 is built from 17 residues. CDR3 residues: CASSQEFNRVDHSPLHF. DNA for the CDR3: TGCGCCAGCAGCCAAGAGTTTAACAGGGTGGACCATTCACCCCTCCACTTT.

The chain joins TRBV5-1 to TRBJ2-1; weak D call: TRBD2 (6 bases). CDR1 is SGHRS, CDR2 YFSETQ, per germline. The CDR3 spans 13 residues. V gave up 3 bases and J gave up 7 bases, with 11 bases separating them. The CDR3 bases are TGCGCCAGCAGCTCCCTCGCGGGGAATGAGCAGTTCTTC. It translates to CASSSLAGNEQFF.

The gene calls are TRBV30 and TRBJ1-3; no reliable D call. Germline V gene data show CDR1 as GTSNPN and CDR2 as SVGIG (reference sequence). Between the trimmed V and J ends, which lost 8 bases and 0 bases, there was a span of 11 bases. The CDR3 length is 13 residues. The CDR3 DNA sequence: TGTGCCGGAGTCAGAAGCTCTGGAAACACCATATATTTT. Protein: CAGVRSSGNTIYF.